Following are 20 T cell receptor beta chains from one sample sequenced in a study of PD-1 blockade in classical Hodgkin lymphoma. Repertoires were generated with immunoSEQ multiplex PCR, while TCRdb's copy carries only in-frame clones and drops some. The sample shows 85,000 to 90,000 clones, 90% of them seen only once. Time point specified: cycle 4 day 1 (C4D1), after about 6 weeks of nivolumab. Each patient relapsed following autologous stem cell transplantation, and prior brentuximab vedotin exposure differed. The sequenced sample was peripheral blood mononuclear cells (PBMCs), obtained before the fourth cycle of nivolumab. All receptors derive from a human donor with classical Hodgkin lymphoma.

The rearrangement joins TRBV7-2 to TRBJ2-5, with D tentatively TRBD1 or TRBD2 (6 bases each). The germline CDR1 and CDR2 sequences are SGHTA and FQGNSA. The CDR3 sequence is 16 residues long. V was pared by 6 bases and J by 10 bases, with 27 bases between. CDR3 region: CASSPYGGGLFGSQYF. The CDR3 nucleotides read TGTGCCAGCAGTCCCTATGGAGGGGGGTTATTTGGGAGCCAGTACTTC.

This sequence joins TRBV5-1 and TRBJ1-3; TRBD1 might be the D (5 bases). V gave up 4 bases and J gave up 0 bases, with 17 bases separating them. This CDR3 has 17 amino acids. In germline, CDR1 is SGHRS, CDR2 YFSETQ. CDR3 region: CASSPQAGGGSGNTIYF. As DNA, the CDR3 is TGCGCCAGCAGCCCCCAGGCAGGCGGGGGCTCTGGAAACACCATATATTTT.

The rearrangement links TRBV28 to TRBJ1-1; a weak D match, TRBD1 (6 bases). V gave up 5 bases and J gave up 9 bases, with 10 bases separating them. This CDR3 is built from 11 residues. Germline CDR1 and CDR2: MDHEN and SYDVKM. This chain's CDR3 is CASSDRRKAFF. CDR3 DNA: TGTGCCAGCAGTGACAGGAGGAAAGCTTTCTTT.

This chain connects TRBV7-2 to TRBJ2-1; D unclear. The CDR3 extends over 12 amino acids. V lost 4 bases to trimming and J lost 3 bases, with 4 bases between them. Per germline, CDR1 SGHTA and CDR2 FQGNSA. As DNA, the CDR3 is TGTGCCAGCAGCTCCGGCTACAATGAGCAGTTCTTC. Translation: CASSSGYNEQFF. Drawing the rest from reference TRBV7-2 and TRBJ2-1, the complete variable domain is GAGVSQSPSNKVTEKGKDVELRCDPISGHTALYWYRQSLGQGLEFLIYFQGNSAPDKSGLPSDRFSAERTGGSVSTLTIQRTQQEDSAVYLCASSSGYNEQFFGPGTRLTVL.

The chain links TRBV4-2 to TRBJ2-1; 9 nucleotides agree with TRBD2. Trimming took 0 bases from V and 6 from J; bases not matched to a gene: 6. The CDR3 sequence is 16 residues long. CDR1 is LGHNA and CDR2 is YNFKEQ in the germline V gene. In DNA form, the CDR3 reads TGTGCCAGCAGCCAAGAAGGTAGCGGGGGCCGCAATGAGCAGTTCTTC. As protein: CASSQEGSGGRNEQFF.

This chain uses TRBV6-6 with TRBJ1-2; maybe TRBD1 (6 bases). The V and J ends lost 5 bases and 4 bases respectively, with 17 bases between them. This CDR3 region has 15 residues. CDR1 and CDR2 (germline): MNHNY, SVGAGI (reference sequence). In nucleotides, the CDR3 is TGTGCCAGCAGTCGGGTTACGACAGGCCGCTATGGCTACACCTTC. This codes for CASSRVTTGRYGYTF.

The chain uses TRBV9 and TRBJ1-1; 10 bases map to TRBD1. The CDR3 sequence is 15 residues long. Per germline, CDR1 SGDLS and CDR2 YYNGEE. V dropped 1 base and J dropped 4; count of bases not matched to a gene: 4. CDR3 DNA: TGTGCCAGCAGCGTAACGGGGACAGGGGTCACTGAAGCTTTCTTT. Translated, it gives CASSVTGTGVTEAFF.

This clone showed up just once. This chain links TRBV20-1 with TRBJ1-4, with D uncertain. V was clipped by 5 bases and J by 8 bases, with 9 bases between them. Looked up from germline, CDR1 is DFQATT and CDR2 is SNEGSKA (reference sequence). This CDR3 comprises 11 residues. The CDR3 here is CSAQIGEKLFF. The CDR3 region has the DNA TGCAGTGCTCAGATTGGCGAAAAACTGTTTTTT.

This clone appeared a few times. V gene TRBV4-2 combines with J gene TRBJ2-7; perhaps D is TRBD1 or TRBD2 (5 bases each). This CDR3 spans 15 amino acids. Between the trimmed V and J ends, which lost 3 bases and 4 bases, there was a span of 16 bases. Germline V CDR1 and CDR2: LGHNA, YNFKEQ. The CDR3 is CASSHGQGGSYEQYF. The CDR3 coding sequence is TGTGCCAGCAGCCACGGACAAGGAGGTTCTTACGAGCAGTACTTC.

The J gene is TRBJ2-7, the V gene TRBV6-5; D might be TRBD2 (5 bases). Germline CDR1 MNHEY, CDR2 SVGAGI. CDR3 length equals 14 residues. V lost 5 bases and J lost 3, with 14 bases in between. The CDR3 is CASSVEGPIYEQYF. CDR3 DNA: TGTGCCAGCAGTGTCGAGGGCCCCATCTACGAGCAGTACTTC.

This clone has just one count. The chain combines TRBV25-1 with TRBJ1-1, with TRBD1 identical over 7 bases. The V gene end was trimmed by 4 bases and the J gene end by 5 bases; junction bases not matched to a gene: 7. The CDR3 is 14 residues long. Germline V gene data show CDR1 as MGHDK and CDR2 as SYGVNS. The CDR3 nucleotides are TGTGCCAGCAGTGCTACAGGGGATAGGACTGAAGCTTTCTTT. This codes for CASSATGDRTEAFF. Drawing the rest from reference TRBV25-1 and TRBJ1-1, the complete variable domain is EADIYQTPRYLVIGTGKKITLECSQTMGHDKMYWYQQDPGMELHLIHYSYGVNSTEKGDLSSESTVSRIRTEHFPLTLESARPSHTSQYLCASSATGDRTEAFFGQGTRLTVV.

V gene TRBV4-2 combines with J gene TRBJ1-4; 7 nucleotides agree with TRBD1. In germline, CDR1 is LGHNA, CDR2 YNFKEQ. V was clipped by 0 bases and J by 6 bases; unmatched bases: 7. The length of the CDR3 is 16 residues. In nucleotides, the CDR3 is TGTGCCAGCAGCCAAGATTCCGACAGGGTTTATGAAAAACTGTTTTTT. Residues: CASSQDSDRVYEKLFF.

V is TRBV29-1 and J is TRBJ1-2, with D hard to call. The length of the CDR3 is 13 residues. The V gene's germline CDR1 is SQVTM and CDR2 ANQGSEA. V shed 6 bases and J shed 1 base, with 12 bases lying between them. As DNA, the CDR3 is TGCAGCGTGACGGACGGTGATAACTATGGCTACACCTTC. Residues: CSVTDGDNYGYTF.

This CDR3 is CASSLRQGSSYNSPLHF. The CDR3 nucleotides read TGTGCCAGCAGCTTACGACAGGGGAGCTCCTATAATTCACCCCTCCACTTT. The rearrangement uses TRBV13 and TRBJ1-6; TRBD1 agrees at 8 bases. Unmatched junction bases numbered 3, after V lost 2 bases and J lost 0 bases. Germline V gives CDR1 PRHDT, CDR2 FYEKMQ (reference sequence). The CDR3 spans 17 residues.

Here the CDR3 reads CASSESKSYEQYF. DNA of the CDR3: TGCGCCAGCAGTGAGTCGAAATCCTACGAGCAGTACTTC. V is TRBV10-1 and J is TRBJ2-7, with D hard to call. Deletions cut 0 bases from V and 1 base from J, with 4 bases between. Germline loops: CDR1 WNHNN, CDR2 SYGVQD (reference sequence). CDR3 size: 13 residues.

This clone has only a few counts. Different DNA sequences within this sample yield the same CDR3. The gene calls are TRBV28 and TRBJ1-1; D gene uncertain. Between the trimmed V and J ends, which lost 2 bases and 5 bases, there was a span of 6 bases. The germline V gene encodes CDR1 MDHEN and CDR2 SYDVKM. The CDR3 extends over 12 amino acids. This CDR3 is CASSLRGTEAFF. CDR3 DNA sequence: TGTGCCAGCAGTTTACGGGGAACTGAAGCTTTCTTT.

The chain is built from TRBV30 and TRBJ2-3; 9 bases agree with TRBD1. Per germline, CDR1 GTSNPN and CDR2 SVGIG (reference sequence). Losses at the gene ends were 1 base for V and 2 bases for J; bases not matched to a gene: 4. This CDR3 region has 15 residues. The CDR3 spells CAWSEGTGSTDTQYF. DNA of the CDR3: TGTGCCTGGAGTGAGGGGACAGGGTCCACAGATACGCAGTATTTT. Variable domain in full (rest from reference TRBV30 and TRBJ2-3): SQTIHQWPATLVQPVGSPLSLECTVEGTSNPNLYWYRQAAGRGLQLLFYSVGIGQISSEVPQNLSASRPQDRQFILSSKKLLLSDSGFYLCAWSEGTGSTDTQYFGPGTRLTVL.

CDR3 protein: CASTLTRGPGQPQHF. In nucleotides, the CDR3 is TGTGCCAGCACCCTTACGAGGGGACCGGGCCAGCCCCAGCATTTT. The chain carries TRBV6-5 and TRBJ1-5; D may be TRBD1 (5 bases). From germline, CDR1 is MNHEY and CDR2 SVGAGI. This CDR3 region has 15 residues. Trimming stripped 7 bases from V and 7 bases from J, with 20 bases between.

The J gene is TRBJ1-1, the V gene TRBV5-8, with 7 bases fitting TRBD1. Germline assignment: CDR1 SGHTS and CDR2 YDEGEE. The CDR3 extends over 16 amino acids. Trimming cost V 7 bases and J 3 bases; bases outside gene matches: 15. Here the CDR3 DNA reads TGTGCCAGCGGCCACAGGGGACCCGACCTAGACACTGAAGCTTTCTTT. This gives the protein CASGHRGPDLDTEAFF.

The chain recombines TRBV7-2 with TRBJ1-6; no clear D. From germline, CDR1 is SGHTA and CDR2 FQGNSA. This CDR3 is built from 16 residues. V was clipped by 3 bases and J by 0 bases, with 9 bases between them. CDR3 amino acids: CASSFLGSSYNSPLHF. CDR3 nucleotide sequence: TGTGCCAGCAGCTTCTTGGGGAGCTCCTATAATTCACCCCTCCACTTT.